These T cell receptor beta chains were read from a single sample in a study of human T cells and chemical hapten exposure. TCRdb reprocessed the RACE reads with MiXCR, giving one entry per CDR3 protein. In the table there are about 120,000 distinct CDR3 sequences, approximately 13% of which are singletons. This specimen was whole blood, taken in connection with sensitization to the hapten diphenylcyclopropenone (DPC). The receptors here all came from a young woman with alopecia areata. Some clones in this sample may be carry-over from other donors' samples. CDR3s include the opening cysteine and the closing phenylalanine or tryptophan. Fields, in order: J gene, clone size, V gene, D gene, CDR3 protein, CDR3 DNA. The D gene is left open where the match is weak. A row's size may be missing; if present it is once, few, many or a size class.

j_call: TRBJ1-6; clone_size: many; v_call: TRBV9; d_call: NA; cdr3_aa: CASSVRGDSPLHF; cdr3_nt: TGTGCCAGCAGCGTAAGAGGGGATTCACCCCTCCACTTT
j_call: TRBJ2-5; clone_size: many; v_call: TRBV18; d_call: NA; cdr3_aa: CASSAGRKETQYF; cdr3_nt: TGTGCCAGCTCAGCCGGGAGAAAAGAGACCCAGTACTTC
j_call: TRBJ2-2; clone_size: many; v_call: TRBV29-1; d_call: NA; cdr3_aa: CSVSGRWEGGELFF; cdr3_nt: TGCAGCGTCTCAGGGAGGTGGGAAGGCGGGGAGCTGTTTTTT
j_call: TRBJ1-2; clone_size: many; v_call: TRBV2; d_call: NA; cdr3_aa: CASIDTFYGYTF; cdr3_nt: TGTGCCAGCATCGACACCTTCTATGGCTACACCTTC
j_call: TRBJ2-7; clone_size: many; v_call: TRBV7-9; d_call: NA; cdr3_aa: CASSLERGEQYF; cdr3_nt: TGTGCCAGCAGCTTGGAGCGAGGCGAGCAGTACTTC
j_call: TRBJ2-2; clone_size: few; v_call: TRBV7-2; d_call: NA; cdr3_aa: CASSNPGTTNTGELFF; cdr3_nt: TGTGCCAGCAGCAACCCCGGGACCACCAACACCGGGGAGCTGTTTTTT
j_call: TRBJ2-2; clone_size: few; v_call: TRBV30; d_call: TRBD2; cdr3_aa: CAWKRGPNTGELFF; cdr3_nt: TGTGCCTGGAAGCGGGGGCCGAACACCGGGGAGCTGTTTTTT
j_call: TRBJ2-7; clone_size: NA; v_call: TRBV7-9; d_call: NA; cdr3_aa: CASSTPGVRGPYEQYF; cdr3_nt: TGTGCCAGCAGCACTCCGGGGGTTAGGGGCCCCTACGAGCAGTACTTC
j_call: TRBJ1-4; clone_size: NA; v_call: TRBV29-1; d_call: NA; cdr3_aa: CSVVLGSSGGAGILFF; cdr3_nt: TGCAGCGTTGTTCTGGGATCTAGTGGAGGTGCCGGGATCCTGTTTTTT
j_call: TRBJ2-5; clone_size: NA; v_call: TRBV5-1; d_call: TRBD2; cdr3_aa: CASSLGSGGQETQYF; cdr3_nt: TGCGCCAGCAGCTTGGGGAGCGGGGGCCAAGAGACCCAGTACTTC
j_call: TRBJ2-7; clone_size: many; v_call: TRBV3-1; d_call: NA; cdr3_aa: CASSRQIHEQYF; cdr3_nt: TGTGCCAGCAGCCGACAGATCCACGAGCAGTACTTC
j_call: TRBJ2-1; clone_size: NA; v_call: TRBV6-5; d_call: TRBD2; cdr3_aa: CASSSGGRNEQFF; cdr3_nt: TGTGCCAGCAGCTCGGGAGGGCGCAATGAGCAGTTCTTC
j_call: TRBJ2-1; clone_size: NA; v_call: TRBV4-3; d_call: NA; cdr3_aa: CASSRDSSSYNEQFF; cdr3_nt: TGCGCCAGCAGCCGAGACAGCAGCTCCTACAATGAGCAGTTCTTC
j_call: TRBJ2-1; clone_size: few; v_call: TRBV11-3; d_call: NA; cdr3_aa: CASSLSRGYEQFF; cdr3_nt: TGTGCCAGCAGCTTAAGCAGGGGCTATGAGCAGTTCTTC
j_call: TRBJ1-5; clone_size: NA; v_call: TRBV12-3/TRBV12-4; d_call: NA; cdr3_aa: CASSLAPHQPQHF; cdr3_nt: TGTGCCAGCAGTTTGGCCCCGCATCAGCCCCAGCATTTT
j_call: TRBJ2-7; clone_size: NA; v_call: TRBV14; d_call: TRBD2; cdr3_aa: CASSLAGGPYEQYF; cdr3_nt: TGTGCCAGCAGCCTGGCGGGGGGCCCCTACGAGCAGTACTTC
j_call: TRBJ2-5; clone_size: many; v_call: TRBV24-1; d_call: TRBD1; cdr3_aa: CATSDSDRVGETQYF; cdr3_nt: TGTGCCACCAGTGATTCCGACAGGGTAGGAGAGACCCAGTACTTC
j_call: TRBJ1-1; clone_size: NA; v_call: TRBV12-3/TRBV12-4; d_call: NA; cdr3_aa: CASSSREGTEAFF; cdr3_nt: TGTGCCAGCAGTAGCAGGGAGGGCACTGAAGCTTTCTTT
j_call: TRBJ1-6; clone_size: NA; v_call: TRBV7-9; d_call: NA; cdr3_aa: CASSLTGSDNSPLHF; cdr3_nt: TGTGCCAGCAGCTTAACCGGGAGTGATAATTCACCCCTCCACTTT
j_call: TRBJ2-5; clone_size: NA; v_call: TRBV5-1; d_call: TRBD1; cdr3_aa: CASSYTGGAGETQYF; cdr3_nt: TGCGCCAGCAGCTATACAGGGGGCGCGGGAGAGACCCAGTACTTC
j_call: TRBJ2-7; clone_size: NA; v_call: TRBV7-7; d_call: TRBD1; cdr3_aa: CASSLGTGDEQYF; cdr3_nt: TGTGCCAGCAGCTTAGGGACAGGGGACGAGCAGTACTTC
j_call: TRBJ1-2; clone_size: many; v_call: TRBV21-1; d_call: NA; cdr3_aa: CASSKAWSGSYGYTF; cdr3_nt: TGTGCCAGCAGCAAAGCGTGGTCAGGGTCTTATGGCTACACCTTC
j_call: TRBJ2-1; clone_size: few; v_call: TRBV16; d_call: NA; cdr3_aa: CASSQGYGTHFNEQFF; cdr3_nt: TGTGCCAGCAGCCAAGGTTACGGGACGCATTTTAATGAGCAGTTCTTC